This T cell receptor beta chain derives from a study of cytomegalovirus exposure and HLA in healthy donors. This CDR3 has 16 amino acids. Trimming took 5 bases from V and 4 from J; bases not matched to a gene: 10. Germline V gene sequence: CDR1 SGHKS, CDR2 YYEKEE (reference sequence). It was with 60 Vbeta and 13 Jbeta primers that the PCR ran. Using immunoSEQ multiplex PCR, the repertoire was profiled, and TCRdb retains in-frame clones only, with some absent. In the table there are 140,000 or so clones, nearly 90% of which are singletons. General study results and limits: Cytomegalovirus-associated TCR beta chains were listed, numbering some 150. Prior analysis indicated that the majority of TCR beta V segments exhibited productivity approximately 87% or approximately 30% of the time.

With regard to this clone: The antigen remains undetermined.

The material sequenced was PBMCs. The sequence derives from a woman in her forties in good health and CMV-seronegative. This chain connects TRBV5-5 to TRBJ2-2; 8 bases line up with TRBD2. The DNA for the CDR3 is TGTGCCAGCAGTCAAGCGTCCAGCGGGAGCACCGGGGAGCTGTTTTTT. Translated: CASSQASSGSTGELFF.